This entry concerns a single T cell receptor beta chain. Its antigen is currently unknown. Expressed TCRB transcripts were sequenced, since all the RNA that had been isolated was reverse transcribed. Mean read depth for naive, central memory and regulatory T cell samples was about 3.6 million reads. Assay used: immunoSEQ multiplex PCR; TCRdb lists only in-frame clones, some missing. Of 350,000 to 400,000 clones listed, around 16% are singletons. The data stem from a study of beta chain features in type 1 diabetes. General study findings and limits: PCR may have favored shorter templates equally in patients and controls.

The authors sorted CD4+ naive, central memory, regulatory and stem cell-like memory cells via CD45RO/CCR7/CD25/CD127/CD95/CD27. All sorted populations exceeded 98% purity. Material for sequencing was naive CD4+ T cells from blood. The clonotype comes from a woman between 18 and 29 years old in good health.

The DNA of the CDR3 is TGCGCCAGCAGCTTGGAAGCTAGCGTCGGGGAGCTGTTTTTT. Translated, it gives CASSLEASVGELFF. The chain combines TRBV5-1 with TRBJ2-2, with D perhaps matching TRBD2 (6 bases). CDR1 and CDR2 from the germline V gene are SGHRS and YFSETQ. This CDR3 spans 14 amino acids. The V end lost 0 bases, the J end lost 7 bases, and 10 bases lay between the germline ends.